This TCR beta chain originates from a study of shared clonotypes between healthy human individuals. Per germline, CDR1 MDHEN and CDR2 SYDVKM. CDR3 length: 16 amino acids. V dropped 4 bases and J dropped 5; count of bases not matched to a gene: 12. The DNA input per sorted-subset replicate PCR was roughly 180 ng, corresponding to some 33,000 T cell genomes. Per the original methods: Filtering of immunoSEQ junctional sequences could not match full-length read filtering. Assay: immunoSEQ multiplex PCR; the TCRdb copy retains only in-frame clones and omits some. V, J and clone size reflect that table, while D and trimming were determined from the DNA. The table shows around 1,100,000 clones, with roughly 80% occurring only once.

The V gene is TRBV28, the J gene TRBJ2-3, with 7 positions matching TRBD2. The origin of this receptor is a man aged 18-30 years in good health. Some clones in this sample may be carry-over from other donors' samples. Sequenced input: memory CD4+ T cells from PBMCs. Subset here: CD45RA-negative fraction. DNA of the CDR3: TGTGCCAGCAGTTCACCTACCGGCGGGAGAATAGATACGCAGTATTTT. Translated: CASSSPTGGRIDTQYF. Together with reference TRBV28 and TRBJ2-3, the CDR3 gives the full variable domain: DVKVTQSSRYLVKRTGEKVFLECVQDMDHENMFWYRQDPGLGLRLIYFSYDVKMKEKGDIPEGYSVSREKKERFSLILESASTNQTSMYLCASSSPTGGRIDTQYFGPGTRLTVL.